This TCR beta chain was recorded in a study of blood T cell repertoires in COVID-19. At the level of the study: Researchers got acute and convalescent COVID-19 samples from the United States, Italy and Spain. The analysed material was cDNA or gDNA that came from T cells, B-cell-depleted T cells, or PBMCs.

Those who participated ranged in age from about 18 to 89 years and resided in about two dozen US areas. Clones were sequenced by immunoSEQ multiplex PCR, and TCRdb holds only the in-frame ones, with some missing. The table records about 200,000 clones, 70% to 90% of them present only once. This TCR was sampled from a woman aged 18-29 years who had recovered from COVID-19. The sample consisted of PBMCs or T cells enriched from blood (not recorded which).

The CDR3 sequence is CASSGQQYTEAFF. CDR3 bases: TGCGCCAGCAGTGGACAGCAGTACACTGAAGCTTTCTTT. This chain links TRBV10-1 with TRBJ1-1; perhaps TRBD1 as D (5 bases). This CDR3 comprises 13 residues. Germline CDR1 and CDR2: WNHNN and SYGVQD (reference sequence). Deletions cut 4 bases from V and 3 bases from J, with 9 bases between.